This T cell receptor beta chain appears in the sequencing data of a study of blood T cell repertoires in COVID-19. Study background: Collection of acute and convalescent COVID-19 samples took place in the United States, Italy and Spain. Sample material is recorded as cDNA or gDNA derived from T cells, B-cell-depleted T cells, or PBMCs.

In the study's own analysis: Scientists estimated how many nucleated cells there were by amplifying reference gene primers. Clones were sequenced by immunoSEQ multiplex PCR, and TCRdb holds only the in-frame ones, with some missing. The V and J calls and clone size come from that table; D and trimming were worked out from the DNA. The profile shows over 85,000 clones, around 79% of them singletons. CDR3 length equals 15 residues. Germline loops: CDR1 SEHNR, CDR2 FQNEAQ (reference sequence). The V gene lost 5 bases and the J gene lost 2 bases, with 14 bases spanning the gap. Material: peripheral blood. This TCR was recovered from a woman older than 75 with active or convalescent COVID-19. The genes are TRBV7-9 and TRBJ2-3, with D maybe TRBD2 (6 bases). The CDR3 sequence: CASSRTTSPTDTQYF. In DNA, the CDR3 is TGTGCCAGCAGCCGAACTACTAGCCCCACAGATACGCAGTATTTT. Complete variable domain (other parts from reference TRBV7-9 and TRBJ2-3): DTGVSQNPRHKITKRGQNVTFRCDPISEHNRLYWYRQTLGQGPEFLTYFQNEAQLEKSRLLSDRFSAERPKGSFSTLEIQRTEQGDSAMYLCASSRTTSPTDTQYFGPGTRLTVL.